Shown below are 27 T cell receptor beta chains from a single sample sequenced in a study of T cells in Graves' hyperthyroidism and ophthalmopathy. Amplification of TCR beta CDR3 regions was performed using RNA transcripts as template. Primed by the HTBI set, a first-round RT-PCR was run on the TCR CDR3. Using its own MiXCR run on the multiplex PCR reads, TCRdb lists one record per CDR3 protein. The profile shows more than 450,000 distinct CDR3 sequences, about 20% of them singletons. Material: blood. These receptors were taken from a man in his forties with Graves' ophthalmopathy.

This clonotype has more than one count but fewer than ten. CDR3 coding DNA: TGCAGTGCTAGAGGCCCTACTAGAACCAATGAGCAGTTCTTC. Residues: CSARGPTRTNEQFF. The rearrangement links TRBV20-1 to TRBJ2-1; possible D gene TRBD2, 5 bases. Germline V gene sequence: CDR1 DFQATT, CDR2 SNEGSKA (reference sequence). Trimming shortened V by 1 base and J by 6 bases, and 13 bases separated the two germline ends. This CDR3 spans 14 amino acids.

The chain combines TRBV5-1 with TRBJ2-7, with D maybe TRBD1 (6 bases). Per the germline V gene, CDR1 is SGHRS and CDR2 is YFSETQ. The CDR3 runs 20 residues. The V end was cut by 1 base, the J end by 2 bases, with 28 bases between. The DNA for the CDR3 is TGCGCCAGCAGCTTGAGGGGAGATTCCGGTCTGGCAGGGGTACCCTACGAGCAGTACTTC. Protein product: CASSLRGDSGLAGVPYEQYF.

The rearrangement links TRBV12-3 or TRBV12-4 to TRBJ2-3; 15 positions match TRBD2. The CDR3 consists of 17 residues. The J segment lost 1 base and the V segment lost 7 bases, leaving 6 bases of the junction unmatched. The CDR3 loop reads CASTWTSGREGTDTQYF. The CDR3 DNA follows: TGTGCCAGCACTTGGACTAGCGGGAGGGAGGGCACAGATACGCAGTATTTT.

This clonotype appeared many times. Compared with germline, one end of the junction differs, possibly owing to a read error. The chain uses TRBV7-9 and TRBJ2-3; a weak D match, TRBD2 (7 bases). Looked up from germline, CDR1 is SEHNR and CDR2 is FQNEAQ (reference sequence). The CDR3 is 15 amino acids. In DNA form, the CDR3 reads TGCGCCAGCAGCTTGGAGGGGGGGAGCACAGATACGCAGTATTTT. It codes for CASSLEGGSTDTQYF.

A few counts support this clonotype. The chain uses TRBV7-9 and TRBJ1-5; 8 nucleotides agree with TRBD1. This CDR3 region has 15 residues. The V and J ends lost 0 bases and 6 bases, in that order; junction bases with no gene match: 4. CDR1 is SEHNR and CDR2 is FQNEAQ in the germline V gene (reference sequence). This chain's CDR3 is CASSLAGQVGQPQHF. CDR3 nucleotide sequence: TGTGCCAGCAGCTTAGCGGGACAGGTGGGTCAGCCCCAGCATTTT. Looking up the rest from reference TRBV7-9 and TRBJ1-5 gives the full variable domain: DTGVSQNPRHKITKRGQNVTFRCDPISEHNRLYWYRQTLGQGPEFLTYFQNEAQLEKSRLLSDRFSAERPKGSFSTLEIQRTEQGDSAMYLCASSLAGQVGQPQHFGDGTRLSIL.

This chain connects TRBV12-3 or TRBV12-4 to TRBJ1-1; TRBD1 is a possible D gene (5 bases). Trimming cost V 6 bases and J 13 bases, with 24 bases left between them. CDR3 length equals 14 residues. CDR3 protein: CASSYTPGGVWGFF. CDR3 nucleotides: TGTGCCAGCAGCTATACCCCCGGGGGGGTGTGGGGTTTCTTT.

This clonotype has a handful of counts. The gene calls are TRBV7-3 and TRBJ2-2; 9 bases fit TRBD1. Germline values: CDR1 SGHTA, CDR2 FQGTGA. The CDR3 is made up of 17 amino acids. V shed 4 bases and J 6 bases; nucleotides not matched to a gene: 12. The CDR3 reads CASSSPGVTGGAGELFF. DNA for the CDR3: TGTGCCAGCAGCTCACCCGGAGTCACAGGGGGCGCCGGGGAGCTGTTTTTT.

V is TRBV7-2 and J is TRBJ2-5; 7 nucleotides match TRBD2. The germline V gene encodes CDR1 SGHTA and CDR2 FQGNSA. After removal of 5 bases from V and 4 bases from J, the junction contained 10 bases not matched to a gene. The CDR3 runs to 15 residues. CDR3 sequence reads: CASSRTSGAVETQYF. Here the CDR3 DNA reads TGTGCCAGCAGCCGGACTAGTGGGGCCGTAGAGACCCAGTACTTC.

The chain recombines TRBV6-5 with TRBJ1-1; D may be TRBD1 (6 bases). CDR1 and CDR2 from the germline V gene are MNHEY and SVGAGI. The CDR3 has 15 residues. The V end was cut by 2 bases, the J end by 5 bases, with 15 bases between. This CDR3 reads CASSYGVVGGTEAFF. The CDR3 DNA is TGTGCCAGCAGTTACGGAGTCGTAGGGGGGACTGAAGCTTTCTTT.

The CDR3, as DNA: TGCGCCAGCAGAGGGTGGGGGGAGTGGAGCACAGATACGCAGTATTTT. Amino acids: CASRGWGEWSTDTQYF. The chain has TRBV5-1 and TRBJ2-3, with D maybe TRBD2 (6 bases). The CDR3 runs to 16 residues. Between the trimmed V and J ends, which lost 5 bases and 0 bases, there was a span of 16 bases. From germline, CDR1 is SGHRS and CDR2 YFSETQ.

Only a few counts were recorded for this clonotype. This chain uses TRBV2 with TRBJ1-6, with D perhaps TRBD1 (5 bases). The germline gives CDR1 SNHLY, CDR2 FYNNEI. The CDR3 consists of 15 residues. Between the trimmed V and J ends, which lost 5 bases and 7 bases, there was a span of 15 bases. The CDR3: CASSTPPRQNSPLHF. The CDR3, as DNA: TGTGCCAGCAGTACCCCCCCCCGACAGAATTCACCCCTCCACTTT.

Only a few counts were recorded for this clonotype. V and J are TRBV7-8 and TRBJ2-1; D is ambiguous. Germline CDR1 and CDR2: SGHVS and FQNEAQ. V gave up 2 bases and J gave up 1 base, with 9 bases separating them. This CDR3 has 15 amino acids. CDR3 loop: CASSLIRVSYNEQFF. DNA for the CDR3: TGTGCCAGCAGCTTAATACGGGTATCCTACAATGAGCAGTTCTTC.

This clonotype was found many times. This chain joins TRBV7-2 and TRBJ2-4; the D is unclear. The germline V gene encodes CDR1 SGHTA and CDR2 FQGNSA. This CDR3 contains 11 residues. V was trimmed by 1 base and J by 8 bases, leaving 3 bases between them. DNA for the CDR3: TGTGCCAGCAGCTTAGGGGACATTCAGTACTTC. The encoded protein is CASSLGDIQYF.

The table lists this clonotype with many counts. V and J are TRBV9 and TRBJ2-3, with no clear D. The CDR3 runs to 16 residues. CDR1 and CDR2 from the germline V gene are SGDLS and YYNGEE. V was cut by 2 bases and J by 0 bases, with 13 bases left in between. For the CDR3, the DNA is TGTGCCAGCAGCGTTCGACCAAACCCAAGCACAGATACGCAGTATTTT. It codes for CASSVRPNPSTDTQYF. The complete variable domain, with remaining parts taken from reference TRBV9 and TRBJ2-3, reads DSGVTQTPKHLITATGQRVTLRCSPRSGDLSVYWYQQSLDQGLQFLIQYYNGEERAKGNILERFSAQQFPDLHSELNLSSLELGDSALYFCASSVRPNPSTDTQYFGPGTRLTVL.

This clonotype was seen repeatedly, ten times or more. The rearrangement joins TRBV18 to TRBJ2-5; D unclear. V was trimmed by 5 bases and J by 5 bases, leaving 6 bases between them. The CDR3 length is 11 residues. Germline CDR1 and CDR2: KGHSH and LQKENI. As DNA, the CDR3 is TGTGCCAGCTCATTTGGTGAGACCCAGTACTTC. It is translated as CASSFGETQYF.

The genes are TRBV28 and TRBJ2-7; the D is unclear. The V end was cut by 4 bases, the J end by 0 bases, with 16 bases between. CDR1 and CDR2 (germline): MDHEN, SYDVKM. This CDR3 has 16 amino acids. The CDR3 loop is CASSSPVPGSSYEQYF. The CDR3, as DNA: TGTGCCAGCAGTTCCCCTGTCCCAGGAAGCTCCTACGAGCAGTACTTC.

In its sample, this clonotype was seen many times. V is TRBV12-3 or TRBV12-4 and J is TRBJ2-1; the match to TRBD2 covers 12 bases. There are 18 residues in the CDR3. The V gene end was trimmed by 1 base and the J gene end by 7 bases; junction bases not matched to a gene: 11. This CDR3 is CASSLDVLAGGQWNEQFF. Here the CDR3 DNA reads TGTGCCAGCAGTTTAGACGTCCTAGCGGGGGGGCAATGGAATGAGCAGTTCTTC.

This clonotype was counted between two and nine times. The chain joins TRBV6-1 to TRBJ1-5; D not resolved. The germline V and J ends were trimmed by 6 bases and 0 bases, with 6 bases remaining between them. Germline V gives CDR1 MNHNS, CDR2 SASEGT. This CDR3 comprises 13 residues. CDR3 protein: CASRINSNQPQHF. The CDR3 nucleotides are TGTGCCAGCAGGATAAATAGCAATCAGCCCCAGCATTTT.

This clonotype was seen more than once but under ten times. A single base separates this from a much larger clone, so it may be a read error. Here the CDR3 reads CASSLGSGGAREQYF. The CDR3 nucleotides read TGTGCCAGCAGCTTAGGTAGCGGGGGTGCCAGGGAGCAGTACTTC. The chain links TRBV7-2 to TRBJ2-7; 9 bases are a match to TRBD2. CDR3 length equals 15 residues. Trimming at V came to 1 base and at J to 7 bases, leaving 8 bases not matched to a gene. Germline loops: CDR1 SGHTA, CDR2 FQGNSA.

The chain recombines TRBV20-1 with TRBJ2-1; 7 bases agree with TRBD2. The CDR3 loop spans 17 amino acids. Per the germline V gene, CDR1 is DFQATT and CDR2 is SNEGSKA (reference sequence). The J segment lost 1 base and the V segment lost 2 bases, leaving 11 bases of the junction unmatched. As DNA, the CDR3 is TGCAGTGCTAGACCCTTCACGCGGGGGAATTCCTACAATGAGCAGTTCTTC. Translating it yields CSARPFTRGNSYNEQFF.

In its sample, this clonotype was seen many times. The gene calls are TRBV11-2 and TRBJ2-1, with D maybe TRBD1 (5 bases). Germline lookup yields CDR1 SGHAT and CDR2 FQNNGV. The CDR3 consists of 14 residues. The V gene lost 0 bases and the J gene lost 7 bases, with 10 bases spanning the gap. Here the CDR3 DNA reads TGTGCCAGCAGCTTAGAGGCAGGGTGGAATGAGCAGTTCTTC. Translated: CASSLEAGWNEQFF.

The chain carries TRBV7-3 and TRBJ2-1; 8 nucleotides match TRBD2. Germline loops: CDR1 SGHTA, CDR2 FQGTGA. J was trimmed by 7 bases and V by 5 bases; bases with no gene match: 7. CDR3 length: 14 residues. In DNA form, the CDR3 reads TGTGCCAGCAGCCCCGGGGGGGCCGAAAATGAGCAGTTCTTC. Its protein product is CASSPGGAENEQFF.

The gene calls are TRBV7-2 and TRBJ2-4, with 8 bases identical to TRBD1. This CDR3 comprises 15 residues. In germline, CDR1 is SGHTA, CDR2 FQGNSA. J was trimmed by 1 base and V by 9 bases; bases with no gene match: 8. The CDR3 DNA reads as TGTGCCAGTACAGGGGGGCCAAGGGCCAAAAACATTCAGTACTTC. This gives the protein CASTGGPRAKNIQYF.

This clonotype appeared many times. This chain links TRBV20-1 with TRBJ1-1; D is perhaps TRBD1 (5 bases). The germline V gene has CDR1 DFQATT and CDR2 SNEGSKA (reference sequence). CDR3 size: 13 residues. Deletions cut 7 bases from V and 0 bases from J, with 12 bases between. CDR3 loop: CSVIRDLNTEAFF. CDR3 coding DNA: TGCAGTGTTATCAGGGACCTGAACACTGAAGCTTTCTTT.

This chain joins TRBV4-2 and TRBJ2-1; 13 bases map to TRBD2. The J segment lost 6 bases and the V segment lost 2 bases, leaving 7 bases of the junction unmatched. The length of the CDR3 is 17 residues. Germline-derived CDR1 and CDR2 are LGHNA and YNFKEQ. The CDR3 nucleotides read TGTGCCAGCAGCCAACACCAGGGGACTAGCGGGACCAATGAGCAGTTCTTC. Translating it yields CASSQHQGTSGTNEQFF.

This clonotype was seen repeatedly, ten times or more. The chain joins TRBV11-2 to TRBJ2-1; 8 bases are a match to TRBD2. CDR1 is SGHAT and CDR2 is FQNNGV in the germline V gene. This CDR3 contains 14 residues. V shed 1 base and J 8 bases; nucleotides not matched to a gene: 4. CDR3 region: CASSLGGLAYEQFF. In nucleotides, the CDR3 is TGTGCCAGCAGCTTAGGAGGACTAGCCTATGAGCAGTTCTTC.

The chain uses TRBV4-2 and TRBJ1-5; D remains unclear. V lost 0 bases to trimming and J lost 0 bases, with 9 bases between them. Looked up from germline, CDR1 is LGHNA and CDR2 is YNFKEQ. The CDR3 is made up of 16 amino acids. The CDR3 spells CASSQDPLYSNQPQHF. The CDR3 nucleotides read TGTGCCAGCAGCCAAGATCCCCTGTATAGCAATCAGCCCCAGCATTTT.